This T cell receptor (beta chain) stems from a study of Graves' ophthalmopathy and Graves' hyperthyroidism. Germline V CDR1 and CDR2: SNHLY, FYNNEI. The CDR3 extends over 16 amino acids. The junction had 9 bases not matched to a gene; V was cut back by 6 bases and J by 5 bases. Investigators amplified TCR beta CDR3 regions from RNA transcripts. HTBI primers primed a first-round RT-PCR, and a second-round multiplex PCR followed. TCRdb independently ran MiXCR on the multiplex PCR reads; one entry per CDR3 protein. The data contain 500,000 to 700,000 distinct CDR3 sequences, approximately 35% of them seen just once; the ten biggest clones take up less than 4.5%. Patients were left out if they had other autoimmune diseases, uncontrolled infections, pregnancy or lactation.

The source is an adult man with Graves' hyperthyroidism. This chain uses TRBV2 with TRBJ2-5; 13 nucleotides match TRBD2. The sample comprised peripheral blood or thyroid tissue (not recorded which). Written as DNA, the CDR3 is TGTGCCAGCAGGCGGGGACTAGCGGGAAGTTCGGAGACCCAGTACTTC. It specifies CASRRGLAGSSETQYF.